This TCR beta chain appears in the sequencing data of a study of T cell repertoires in cytomegalovirus infection. V lost 1 base and J lost 0, with 4 bases in between. The CDR3 loop spans 13 amino acids. Germline V gene lookup returns CDR1 SGHVS and CDR2 FQNEAQ. General study points: HLA-C-restricted CMV-specific TCR beta clonotypes prevailed in the ex vivo response.

This clonotype has a count of ten or more. The antigen remains unidentified. TCRdb re-derived calls from the reads in MiXCR, one entry per CDR3 protein. The top ten clones hold roughly 20% of a sample with approximately 250,000 distinct CDR3 sequences, roughly 20% of them seen once. Specimen: CD8+ T cells from PBMCs. The rearrangement links TRBV7-8 to TRBJ2-7; the D is unclear. This clonotype originated in a human donor in good health (CMV status not recorded). Some clones in this sample may be carry-over from other donors' samples. CDR3 in DNA: TGTGCCAGCAGCTTAGATCGCTCCTACGAGCAGTACTTC. Translated: CASSLDRSYEQYF.